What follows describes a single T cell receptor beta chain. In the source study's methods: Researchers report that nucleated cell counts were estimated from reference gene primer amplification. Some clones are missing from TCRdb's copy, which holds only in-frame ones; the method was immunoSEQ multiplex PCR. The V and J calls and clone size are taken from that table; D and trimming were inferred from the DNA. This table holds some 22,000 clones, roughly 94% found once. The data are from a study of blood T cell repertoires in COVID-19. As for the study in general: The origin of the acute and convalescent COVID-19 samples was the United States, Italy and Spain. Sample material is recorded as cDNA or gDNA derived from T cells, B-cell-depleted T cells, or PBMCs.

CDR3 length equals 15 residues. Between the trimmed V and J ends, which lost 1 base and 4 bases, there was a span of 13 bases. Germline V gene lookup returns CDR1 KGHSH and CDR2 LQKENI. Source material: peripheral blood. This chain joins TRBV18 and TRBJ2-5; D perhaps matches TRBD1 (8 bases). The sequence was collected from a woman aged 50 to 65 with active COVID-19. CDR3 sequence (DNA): TGTGCCAGCTCACCACAGGACAGGGAGGGAGAGACCCAGTACTTC. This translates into CASSPQDREGETQYF.